The rows below give T cell receptor beta chains drawn from one sample of a study of T cells in Graves' hyperthyroidism and ophthalmopathy. TCRdb processed the multiplex PCR reads anew with MiXCR; each CDR3 protein has one entry. This table holds some 530,000 distinct CDR3 sequences, about 20% found once. Sample: blood. The source is a woman aged 70-85 years with Graves' ophthalmopathy. Both conserved end residues are part of each CDR3.

v_call: TRBV2
cdr3_aa: CASSEGLGNQPQHF

v_call: TRBV28
cdr3_aa: CASSFEGVSYNEQFF

v_call: TRBV6-1
cdr3_aa: CASRLEIRGTGTQYF

v_call: TRBV30
cdr3_aa: CAWSRGDPAVAFF

v_call: TRBV24-1
cdr3_aa: CATSSASGRTSNEQFF

v_call: TRBV20-1
cdr3_aa: CSASQETQYF

v_call: TRBV5-1
cdr3_aa: CASSPQGGGQPQHF

v_call: TRBV3-1
cdr3_aa: CASTQRGNTEAFF

v_call: TRBV11-2
cdr3_aa: CASSPINYNEQFF

v_call: TRBV3-1
cdr3_aa: CASSYGGYTF

v_call: TRBV6-2/TRBV6-3
cdr3_aa: CASIDSGTGNGYTF

v_call: TRBV28
cdr3_aa: CASSPPGGPEQFF

v_call: TRBV29-1
cdr3_aa: CSVERGQGINYGYTF

v_call: TRBV20-1
cdr3_aa: CSARVGGLFFATEAFF

v_call: TRBV7-2
cdr3_aa: CASSPSVIYEQYF

v_call: TRBV30
cdr3_aa: CAWSLAFEAFF

v_call: TRBV4-3
cdr3_aa: CASSQRGGFTEAFF

v_call: TRBV4-2
cdr3_aa: CASSRPPREGLSTQYF

v_call: TRBV18
cdr3_aa: CASSPARGYSPLHF

v_call: TRBV6-1
cdr3_aa: CASSFRDLTGELFF

v_call: TRBV11-1
cdr3_aa: CASSRQPQETQYF

v_call: TRBV13
cdr3_aa: CASSLQQGSNTEAFF

v_call: TRBV6-1
cdr3_aa: CASSRLSGHGAFF

v_call: TRBV3-1
cdr3_aa: CASSHGRETQYF

v_call: TRBV10-3
cdr3_aa: CAISESTGEEKLFF

v_call: TRBV5-4
cdr3_aa: CASSLANGPRIMNTEAFF

v_call: TRBV6-1
cdr3_aa: CASSFTLSSSYEQYF

v_call: TRBV2
cdr3_aa: CASSQVSYGYTF

v_call: TRBV7-2
cdr3_aa: CATGGRGEYNSPLHF

v_call: TRBV27
cdr3_aa: CASSSTGTSGANVLTF

v_call: TRBV6-5
cdr3_aa: CASSYPLAGVTDTQYF

v_call: TRBV20-1
cdr3_aa: CSAEDRGRHNEQFF

v_call: TRBV4-3
cdr3_aa: CASSQADRAGANVLTF

v_call: TRBV9
cdr3_aa: CASSVEWRGPYNEQFF

v_call: TRBV27
cdr3_aa: CASGALRLDTQYF

v_call: TRBV4-3
cdr3_aa: CASSQDSAIERKLFF

v_call: TRBV6-5
cdr3_aa: CASSYSGPGAKNIQYF

v_call: TRBV5-1
cdr3_aa: CASRTLGTGELFF

v_call: TRBV28
cdr3_aa: CASSLGPATGTGQFF

v_call: TRBV6-2/TRBV6-3
cdr3_aa: CASNTGYGYTF

v_call: TRBV2
cdr3_aa: CASSVGSGMSTDTQYF

v_call: TRBV2
cdr3_aa: CASKEQGTGANVLTF

v_call: TRBV2
cdr3_aa: CASSDDYQETQYF

v_call: TRBV18
cdr3_aa: CASSPSSDPNTGELFF

v_call: TRBV24-1
cdr3_aa: CATSAQGTENTEAFF

v_call: TRBV7-2
cdr3_aa: CASSEGSTDTQYF

v_call: TRBV29-1
cdr3_aa: CSVRDRTNNSPLHF

v_call: TRBV12-3/TRBV12-4
cdr3_aa: CASSLSIPLGGYTF

v_call: TRBV9
cdr3_aa: CASSQGGNPAKNIQYF

v_call: TRBV20-1
cdr3_aa: CSAAGKQETQYF

v_call: TRBV20-1
cdr3_aa: CSARRGTARTDTQYF

v_call: TRBV6-1
cdr3_aa: CASKAETVNTEAFF

v_call: TRBV3-1
cdr3_aa: CASSRLPAVLDTQYF

v_call: TRBV4-3
cdr3_aa: CASSQGGHGGEKLFF

v_call: TRBV9
cdr3_aa: CASSVGGSAGANVLTF

v_call: TRBV6-1
cdr3_aa: CASSEGTGSNSPLHF

v_call: TRBV7-6
cdr3_aa: CASSLSFSRETQYF

v_call: TRBV12-3/TRBV12-4
cdr3_aa: CASSFGLAGVETQYF